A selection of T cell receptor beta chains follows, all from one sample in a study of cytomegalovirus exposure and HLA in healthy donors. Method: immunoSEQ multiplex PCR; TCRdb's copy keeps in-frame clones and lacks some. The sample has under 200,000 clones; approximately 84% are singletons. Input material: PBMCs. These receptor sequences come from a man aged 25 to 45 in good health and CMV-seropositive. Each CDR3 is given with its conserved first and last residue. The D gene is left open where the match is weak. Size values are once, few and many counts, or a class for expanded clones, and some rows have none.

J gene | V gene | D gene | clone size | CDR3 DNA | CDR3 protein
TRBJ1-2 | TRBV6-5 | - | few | TGTGCCAGCAGCTCTAACTATGGCTACACCTTC | CASSSNYGYTF
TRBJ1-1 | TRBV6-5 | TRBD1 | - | TGTGCCAGCAGCCAGGGGGTAGACACTGAAGCTTTCTTT | CASSQGVDTEAFF
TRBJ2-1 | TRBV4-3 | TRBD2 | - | TGCGCCAGCAGCCAACTTGGGGGGGTTGACGGGAGCCCCTACTCCTACAATGAGCAGTTCTTC | CASSQLGGVDGSPYSYNEQFF
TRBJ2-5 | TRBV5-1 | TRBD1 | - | TGCGCCAGCAGAACAGGGGGAGGTAACCAAGAGACCCAGTACTTC | CASRTGGGNQETQYF
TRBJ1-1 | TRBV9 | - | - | TGTGCCAGCAGTTCCGACGGCCGGCAAGGGGACACTGAAGCTTTCTTT | CASSSDGRQGDTEAFF
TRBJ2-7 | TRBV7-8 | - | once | TGTGCCAGCAGGTTAGACGGCTACGAGCAGTACTTC | CASRLDGYEQYF
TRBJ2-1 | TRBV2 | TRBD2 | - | TGTGCCAGCAGTGGCCGACTAGCGACCAATGAGCAGTTCTTC | CASSGRLATNEQFF
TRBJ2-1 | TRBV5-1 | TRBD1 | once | TGCGCCAGCAGCTTGGGAGGGGGCGTGGGGAATGAGCAGTTCTTC | CASSLGGGVGNEQFF
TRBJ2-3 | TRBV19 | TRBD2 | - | TGTGCCAGTAGTTCCGTAGCGGGAGTGGATACGCAGTATTTT | CASSSVAGVDTQYF
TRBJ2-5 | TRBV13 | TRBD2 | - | TGTGCCAGCAGCTCCGGATTAGCGGGAGGGAAAGAGACCCAGTACTTC | CASSSGLAGGKETQYF
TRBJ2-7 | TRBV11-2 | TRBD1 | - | TGTGCCAGCAGCTGGCCCGGACAGGGAGATATTAGCGAGCAGTACTTC | CASSWPGQGDISEQYF
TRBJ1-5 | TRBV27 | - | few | TGTGCCAGCAGAATCGGGCAGGGATTGTCGCAGCCCCAGCATTTT | CASRIGQGLSQPQHF
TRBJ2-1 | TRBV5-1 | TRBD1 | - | TGCGCCAGCAGCTTGGTAGGGAGCGGACAGGGCGGTTTCTTC | CASSLVGSGQGGFF
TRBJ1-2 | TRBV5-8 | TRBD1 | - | TGTGCCAGCAGCTTGGGATTTGGGACAGGGGGTGGCTACACCTTC | CASSLGFGTGGGYTF
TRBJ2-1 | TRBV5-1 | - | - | TGCGCCAGCAGCTTGCCGGAGGGGTTTTCGGAGCAGTTCTTC | CASSLPEGFSEQFF
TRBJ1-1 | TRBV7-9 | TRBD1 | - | TGTGCCAGCAGCCAAATACAGGGGAACATGAACACTGAAGCTTTCTTT | CASSQIQGNMNTEAFF
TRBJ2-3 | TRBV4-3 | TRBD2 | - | TGCGCCAGCAGCCAGAAGACAGGACTAGCGGGAGTCGCAGATACGCAGTATTTT | CASSQKTGLAGVADTQYF
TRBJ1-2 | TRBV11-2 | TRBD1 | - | TGTGCCAGCAGCTTAGCGGGGGACAGGGGATTAGGCTACACCTTC | CASSLAGDRGLGYTF
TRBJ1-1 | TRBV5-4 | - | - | TGTGCCAGCAGCTTAAAGGGGATTTATACTGAAGCTTTCTTT | CASSLKGIYTEAFF
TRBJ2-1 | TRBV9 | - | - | TGTGCCAGCAGCGTAGAAGTGGGGACTCCTTTCAATGAGCAGTTCTTC | CASSVEVGTPFNEQFF
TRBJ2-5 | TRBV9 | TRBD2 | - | TGTGCCAGCAGCGCTTACATAGCGGGAGCAGGGGAGACCCAGTACTTC | CASSAYIAGAGETQYF
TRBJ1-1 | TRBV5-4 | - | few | TGTGCCAGCAGGGCGGTCGGGGGGGCGGTATCTGAAGCTTTCTTT | CASRAVGGAVSEAFF
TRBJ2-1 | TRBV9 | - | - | TGTGCCAGCAGCGTTGGACAGTACAATGAGCAGTTCTTC | CASSVGQYNEQFF
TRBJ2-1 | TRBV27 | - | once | TGTGCCAGCAGTTTATCTTTGGGTCTAGCGCTCTACAATGAGCAGTTCTTC | CASSLSLGLALYNEQFF
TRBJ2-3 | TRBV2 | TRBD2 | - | TGTGCCAGCAGTAGGCTAGCGGGAGGGATGGATACGCAGTATTTT | CASSRLAGGMDTQYF
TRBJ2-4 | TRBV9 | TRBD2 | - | TGTGCCAGCAGCGTAGGTAGCGGGAGGGCCGTTGCCAAAAACATTCAGTACTTC | CASSVGSGRAVAKNIQYF
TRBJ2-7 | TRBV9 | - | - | TGTGCCAGCAGCGTATCCGGGGGCTCCTACGAGCAGTACTTC | CASSVSGGSYEQYF
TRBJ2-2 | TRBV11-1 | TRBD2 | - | TGTGCCAGCAGCTGGAGCGGGACCCAGGGCACCGGGGAGCTGTTTTTT | CASSWSGTQGTGELFF
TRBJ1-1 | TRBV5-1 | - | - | TGCGCCAGCAGTATATTAGGGGGAGACACTGAAGCTTTCTTT | CASSILGGDTEAFF
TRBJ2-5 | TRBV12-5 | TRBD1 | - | TGTGCTAGTGCCGCCAGGGGGCGAGAGACCCAGTACTTC | CASAARGRETQYF
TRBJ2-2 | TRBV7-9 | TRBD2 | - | TGTGCCAGCAGGCCCGACTGGGGGGGGACCACCGGGGAGCTGTTTTTT | CASRPDWGGTTGELFF
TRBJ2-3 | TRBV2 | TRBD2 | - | TGTGCCAGCACGCGGACTAGCGGGCAGACGGATACGCAGTATTTT | CASTRTSGQTDTQYF
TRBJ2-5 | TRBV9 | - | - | TGTGCCAGCAGCGTAGGGACTCAGTACCAAGAGACCCAGTACTTC | CASSVGTQYQETQYF
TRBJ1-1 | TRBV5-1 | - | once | TGCGCCAGCAGCTTGGGGGGGAGGCAGGCGCACACTGAAGCTTTCTTT | CASSLGGRQAHTEAFF
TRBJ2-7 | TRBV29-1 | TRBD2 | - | TGCAGCGTTCTAGGGGGACTAGCGGACTCCTACGAGCAGTACTTC | CSVLGGLADSYEQYF
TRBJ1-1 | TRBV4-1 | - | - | TGCGCCAGCAGCCAAATACGTACAGGGATGAACACTGAGGCTTTCTTT | CASSQIRTGMNTEAFF
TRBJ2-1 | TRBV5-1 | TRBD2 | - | TGCGCCAGCAGTTGGACTAGCGGGGCGAACAATGAGCAGTTCTTC | CASSWTSGANNEQFF
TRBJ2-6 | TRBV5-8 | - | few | TGTGCCAGCAGCCTAAAACGGAGCTCTGGGGCCAACGTCCTGACTTTC | CASSLKRSSGANVLTF
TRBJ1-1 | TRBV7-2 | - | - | TGTGCCAGCAGCTTACTCAGGGGCGCTGAAGCTTTCTTT | CASSLLRGAEAFF
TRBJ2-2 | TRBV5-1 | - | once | TGCGCCAGCAGCTTCGGGACGGGGGGCGACGGGGAGCTGTTTTTT | CASSFGTGGDGELFF
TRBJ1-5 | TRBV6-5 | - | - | TGTGCCAGCAGCGACAGCTACAATCAGCCCCAGCATTTT | CASSDSYNQPQHF
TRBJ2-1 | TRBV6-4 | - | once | TGTGCCAGCAGTGACTCCCCGCGGGGCTCCTACAATGAGCAGTTCTTC | CASSDSPRGSYNEQFF
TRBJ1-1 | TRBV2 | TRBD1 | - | TGTGCCAGCAGTGTCGGGACAGGCACTGAAGCTTTCTTT | CASSVGTGTEAFF